This entry is about one T cell receptor (beta chain). The antigen remains unidentified. The sample comes from a study of blood T cells in healthy people across ages. Study results and caveats: Measured against age, TCR beta diversity per million T cells decreased in a roughly linear manner.

This CDR3 spans 13 amino acids. CDR1 is SEHNR and CDR2 is FQNEAQ in the germline V gene (reference sequence). The germline V and J ends were trimmed by 0 bases and 4 bases, with 6 bases remaining between them. Combining a sample-barcoded 5' primer with a J-beta primer mix, a second PCR ran for roughly 6 to 12 cycles. MiXCR was run by TCRdb on the 5' RACE reads, yielding one entry per CDR3 protein. This sample yields about 720,000 distinct CDR3 sequences, of which around 25% are seen a single time; approximately 3.7% belongs to the top ten. These data also featured in a second study, about T cells of mothers and their children.

The sequence was obtained from a boy aged 5-17 years in good health. Sequencing used blood. This chain joins TRBV7-9 and TRBJ1-1; no clear D. CDR3 DNA sequence: TGTGCCAGCAGCTTAGCCGCCCCCACTGAAGCTTTCTTT. Its protein product is CASSLAAPTEAFF. Variable domain in full (rest from reference TRBV7-9 and TRBJ1-1): DTGVSQNPRHKITKRGQNVTFRCDPISEHNRLYWYRQTLGQGPEFLTYFQNEAQLEKSRLLSDRFSAERPKGSFSTLEIQRTEQGDSAMYLCASSLAAPTEAFFGQGTRLTVV.